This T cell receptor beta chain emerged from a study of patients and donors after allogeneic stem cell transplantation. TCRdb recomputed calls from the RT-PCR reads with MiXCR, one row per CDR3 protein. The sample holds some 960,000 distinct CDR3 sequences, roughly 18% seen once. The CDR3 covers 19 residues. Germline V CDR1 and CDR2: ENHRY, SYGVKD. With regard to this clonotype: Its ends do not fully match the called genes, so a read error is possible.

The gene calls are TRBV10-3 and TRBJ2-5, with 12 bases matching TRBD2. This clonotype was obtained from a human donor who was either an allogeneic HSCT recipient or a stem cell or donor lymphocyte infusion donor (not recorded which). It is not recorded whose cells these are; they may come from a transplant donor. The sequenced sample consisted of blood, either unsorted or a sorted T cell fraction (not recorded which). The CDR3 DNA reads TGTGCCATCAGCTCTAAGTCTGGACTAGCGGGGTGGTACCAAGTGACCCAGTACTTC. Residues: CAISSKSGLAGWYQVTQYF.